Below are 16 T cell receptor beta chains sequenced from a single sample in a study of memory CD4+ T cells and cytomegalovirus serostatus. The sort gate was single viable CD3+CD4+CD8-CD45RO+ cells for memory CD4+ T cells. The data were produced by immunoSEQ multiplex PCR, yet TCRdb's version contains in-frame clones alone and is incomplete. Of 52,000 or so clones listed, around 78% are singletons. Sequencing used memory CD4+ T cells from blood. The source of these receptors is an adult in good health and CMV-seronegative.

The chain has TRBV7-2 and TRBJ2-6; no clear D gene. CDR3 size: 18 residues. Trimming shortened V by 1 base and J by 0 bases, and 13 bases separated the two germline ends. Germline lookup yields CDR1 SGHTA and CDR2 FQGNSA. In DNA, the CDR3 is TGTGCCAGCAGCTTAGATCGCCAGGTCCGCTCTGGGGCCAACGTCCTGACTTTC. Translation gives CASSLDRQVRSGANVLTF.

The CDR3 coding sequence is TGTGCCAGCAGCGCAACCGGGACCCAAGAGACCCAGTACTTC. Translated: CASSATGTQETQYF. The chain carries TRBV5-5 and TRBJ2-5; D is tentatively TRBD1 or TRBD2 (5 bases each). In germline, CDR1 is SGHKS, CDR2 YYEKEE (reference sequence). V lost 4 bases, J lost 1 base, and 11 bases lay in between. This CDR3 has 14 residues.

The chain links TRBV6-6 to TRBJ1-6; TRBD1 agrees at 9 bases. Germline assignment: CDR1 MNHNY and CDR2 SVGAGI (reference sequence). Unmatched junction bases numbered 3, after V lost 0 bases and J lost 9 bases. The CDR3 length is 15 residues. CDR3 amino acids: CASSYSRTGVSPLHF. CDR3 nucleotide sequence: TGTGCCAGCAGTTACTCTCGGACAGGGGTTTCACCCCTCCACTTT.

This clone has a single count. V gene TRBV5-1 combines with J gene TRBJ1-1; TRBD1 is a possible D gene (5 bases). With 4 bases removed from V and 6 bases from J, the gap between germline ends came to 16 bases. The germline V gene encodes CDR1 SGHRS and CDR2 YFSETQ. This CDR3 is built from 14 residues. The CDR3 reads CASSPNVRTPEAFF. Here the CDR3 DNA reads TGCGCCAGCAGCCCGAACGTCCGGACACCTGAAGCTTTCTTT.

V gene TRBV2 combines with J gene TRBJ2-3, with D hard to call. The length of the CDR3 is 13 residues. Germline lookup yields CDR1 SNHLY and CDR2 FYNNEI. Trimming left V 8 bases short and J 6 bases short, with 15 bases between. CDR3 DNA sequence: TGTGCCAGCCATCCTGGTCCCGGCGATACGCAGTATTTT. Amino acids: CASHPGPGDTQYF. Variable domain in full (rest from reference TRBV2 and TRBJ2-3): EPEVTQTPSHQVTQMGQEVILRCVPISNHLYFYWYRQILGQKVEFLVSFYNNEISEKSEIFDDQFSVERPDGSNFTLKIRSTKLEDSAMYFCASHPGPGDTQYFGPGTRLTVL.

The chain is built from TRBV5-1 and TRBJ1-3, with D uncertain. Deletions cut 0 bases from V and 10 bases from J, with 11 bases between. Per the germline V gene, CDR1 is SGHRS and CDR2 is YFSETQ. This CDR3 is 13 amino acids long. The CDR3 region is CASSLDQRRTIYF. The DNA of the CDR3 is TGCGCCAGCAGCTTGGATCAGAGGCGAACCATATATTTT.

The rearrangement uses TRBV6-5 and TRBJ2-1; 8 nucleotides match TRBD2. This CDR3 has 15 residues. CDR1 is MNHEY and CDR2 is SVGAGI in the germline V gene. J lost 4 bases, V lost 5 bases, and 7 bases had no gene match. CDR3 in DNA: TGTGCCAGCAGTCGTACTAGCGGAAATTACAATGAGCAGTTCTTC. Its protein is CASSRTSGNYNEQFF.

This clone has just one count. J is TRBJ2-7 and V is TRBV11-2; TRBD2 is a possible D gene (6 bases). The ends were cut back, 4 bases at V and 4 bases at J, with 8 bases in the middle. CDR1 is SGHAT, CDR2 FQNNGV, per germline. This CDR3 contains 12 residues. Written as DNA, the CDR3 is TGTGCCAGCAGCTGGAGCGGGTACGAGCAGTACTTC. Amino acid sequence: CASSWSGYEQYF.

This clone occurred once. The chain joins TRBV11-2 to TRBJ2-5, with TRBD1 matching over 8 bases. Trimming took 3 bases from V and 9 from J; bases not matched to a gene: 9. The CDR3 is 14 residues long. Germline V gene sequence: CDR1 SGHAT, CDR2 FQNNGV. The CDR3 spells CASSLGTGQLAQYF. The CDR3 DNA reads TGTGCCAGCAGCTTGGGGACAGGCCAATTGGCCCAGTACTTC.

The chain carries TRBV18 and TRBJ1-2; a weak D match, TRBD1 (6 bases). This CDR3 is 13 amino acids long. V was pared by 3 bases and J by 8 bases, with 13 bases between. CDR1 KGHSH and CDR2 LQKENI come from the germline V gene. DNA for the CDR3: TGTGCCAGCTCACCTGATCAGGGGTACGGCTACACCTTC. It yields the protein CASSPDQGYGYTF.

The chain carries TRBV5-4 and TRBJ2-1; the match to TRBD2 covers 7 bases. The CDR3 runs 14 residues. The germline V gene has CDR1 SGHNT and CDR2 YYREEE (reference sequence). Trimming removed 0 bases from V and 6 bases from J; junction bases left unmatched: 3. The CDR3 DNA reads TGTGCCAGCAGCTTGGTGCGGGAGAGCAATGAGCAGTTCTTC. It encodes CASSLVRESNEQFF.

V usage is TRBV7-9 and J usage is TRBJ2-7; D uncertain. CDR3 length: 14 residues. Trimming left V 5 bases short and J 0 bases short, with 11 bases between. Germline-derived CDR1 and CDR2 are SEHNR and FQNEAQ (reference sequence). The CDR3 nucleotides are TGTGCCAGCAGCCGCGGAGCTCCCTCCTACGAGCAGTACTTC. Translation gives CASSRGAPSYEQYF.

The chain couples TRBV7-2 to TRBJ1-2; no definite D call. CDR1 is SGHTA and CDR2 is FQGNSA in the germline V gene. CDR3 length: 15 amino acids. V was pared by 5 bases and J by 2 bases, with 15 bases between. The CDR3 DNA is TGTGCCAGCAGCCATAACTGGTGGACGAACTATGGCTACACCTTC. This gives the protein CASSHNWWTNYGYTF.

The chain couples TRBV6-6 to TRBJ2-3, with D possibly matching TRBD2 (6 bases). V was cut by 5 bases and J by 4 bases, with 16 bases left in between. In germline, CDR1 is MNHNY, CDR2 SVGAGI (reference sequence). This CDR3 region has 15 residues. CDR3 region: CASSRRDSGSDTQYF. DNA for the CDR3: TGTGCCAGCAGTCGGCGGGACTCCGGTTCAGATACGCAGTATTTT.

CDR3 in amino acids: CSAGQNTGGIGVEAFF. The DNA of the CDR3 is TGCAGCGCCGGGCAAAATACAGGGGGCATCGGGGTAGAAGCTTTCTTT. The rearrangement links TRBV29-1 to TRBJ1-1; 9 bases match TRBD1. CDR3 size: 16 residues. Looked up from germline, CDR1 is SQVTM and CDR2 is ANQGSEA. Trimming took 7 bases from V and 8 from J; bases not matched to a gene: 20.

Here the CDR3 DNA reads TGTGCCAGCAGCCAAGTCGCCTCCTACGAGCAGTACTTC. Translating it yields CASSQVASYEQYF. The genes are TRBV14 and TRBJ2-7; D remains ambiguous. Germline CDR1 SGHDN, CDR2 FVKESK. V was pared by 1 base and J by 0 bases, with 4 bases between. This CDR3 has 13 amino acids.